The 31 T cell receptor beta chains below come from one sample, sequenced in a study of control samples from healthy donors and cancer patients. Sequenced by immunoSEQ multiplex PCR; TCRdb stores in-frame clones only, minus some. This table has approximately 82,000 clones, about 93% appearing once. Specimen: blood. These receptors came from a woman aged 18-30 years in good health.

In DNA form, the CDR3 reads TGTGCCAGCAGTCTGGGGAGTCCGAATCAGCCCCAGCATTTT. This gives the protein CASSLGSPNQPQHF. This chain links TRBV27 with TRBJ1-5; D uncertain. Per the germline V gene, CDR1 is MNHEY and CDR2 is SMNVEV (reference sequence). This CDR3 comprises 14 residues. V was shortened by 5 bases and J by 4 bases, with 12 bases between the two germline ends.

The gene calls are TRBV7-2 and TRBJ1-1; maybe TRBD1 (6 bases). This CDR3 is built from 14 residues. Between the trimmed V and J ends, which lost 1 base and 12 bases, there was a span of 18 bases. Germline V CDR1 and CDR2: SGHTA, FQGNSA. The CDR3 protein is CASSLGGRGGSSFF. CDR3 DNA sequence: TGTGCCAGCAGCTTAGGGGGCAGGGGTGGTTCGTCTTTCTTT.

This chain joins TRBV9 and TRBJ2-5; no clear D gene. Germline V gives CDR1 SGDLS, CDR2 YYNGEE. The CDR3 is made up of 14 amino acids. V was cut by 0 bases and J by 2 bases, with 8 bases left in between. The CDR3 reads CASSVAGRQETQYF. In DNA form, the CDR3 reads TGTGCCAGCAGCGTAGCAGGACGTCAAGAGACCCAGTACTTC.

The chain employs TRBV6-6 and TRBJ2-3, with D possibly being TRBD1 or TRBD2 (7 bases each). The CDR3 length is 15 residues. The V and J ends lost 7 bases and 6 bases respectively, with 20 bases between them. Germline V CDR1 and CDR2: MNHNY, SVGAGI (reference sequence). The CDR3 is CASIWEGAGSDTQYF. As DNA, the CDR3 is TGTGCCAGCATCTGGGAGGGGGCCGGTTCGGATACGCAGTATTTT.

The rearrangement links TRBV24-1 to TRBJ2-7; D ambiguous. Per the germline V gene, CDR1 is KGHDR and CDR2 is SFDVKD. V lost 9 bases to trimming and J lost 0 bases, with 11 bases between them. The CDR3 loop spans 13 amino acids. The CDR3 bases are TGTGCCACCTCAGATCGAAACTCCTACGAGCAGTACTTC. Protein sequence: CATSDRNSYEQYF.

The chain couples TRBV3-1 (or the pseudogene TRBV3-2) to TRBJ2-1; D is unclear. V was clipped by 4 bases and J by 5 bases, with 15 bases between them. Germline values: CDR1 LGHDT, CDR2 YNNKEL (reference sequence). The CDR3 sequence is 15 residues long. CDR3 protein: CASSPCMGSDNEQFF. CDR3 in DNA: TGTGCCAGCAGCCCCTGTATGGGATCCGACAATGAGCAGTTCTTC.

There are a few counts of this clone. The chain couples TRBV10-1 to TRBJ1-2; D perhaps matches TRBD1 (6 bases). V was pared by 7 bases and J by 4 bases, with 13 bases between. From germline, CDR1 is WNHNN and CDR2 SYGVQD (reference sequence). The CDR3 totals 13 residues. The CDR3 sequence: CASIETGSYGYTF. In DNA, the CDR3 is TGCGCCAGCATCGAGACAGGTTCCTATGGCTACACCTTC.

The chain carries TRBV2 and TRBJ2-1, with D tentatively TRBD2 (5 bases). The CDR3 spans 16 residues. Looked up from germline, CDR1 is SNHLY and CDR2 is FYNNEI. V shed 5 bases and J shed 0 bases, with 14 bases lying between them. CDR3 sequence (DNA): TGTGCCAGCAGTCCGGACTCAGCAGCCTCCTACAATGAGCAGTTCTTC. Translating it yields CASSPDSAASYNEQFF.

The chain carries TRBV6-1 and TRBJ2-2; 7 bases agree with TRBD2. The V and J ends lost 2 bases and 6 bases, in that order; junction bases with no gene match: 6. The CDR3 length is 15 residues. The germline V gene encodes CDR1 MNHNS and CDR2 SASEGT. CDR3 amino acids: CASSELGGLAGELFF. CDR3 bases: TGTGCCAGCAGTGAACTGGGAGGGTTGGCCGGGGAGCTGTTTTTT.

This sequence joins TRBV11-2 and TRBJ2-1; TRBD2 is a possible D gene (5 bases). Per the germline V gene, CDR1 is SGHAT and CDR2 is FQNNGV. V gave up 5 bases and J gave up 4 bases, with 12 bases separating them. The CDR3 length is 14 residues. CDR3 protein: CASSRVTRYNEQFF. DNA of the CDR3: TGTGCCAGCAGCAGAGTTACTAGATACAATGAGCAGTTCTTC. The full variable domain, in which reference TRBV11-2 and TRBJ2-1 provide the parts outside the CDR3, is EAGVAQSPRYKIIEKRQSVAFWCNPISGHATLYWYQQILGQGPKLLIQFQNNGVVDDSQLPKDRFSAERLKGVDSTLKIQPAKLEDSAVYLCASSRVTRYNEQFFGPGTRLTVL.

This chain joins TRBV2 and TRBJ2-4; perhaps TRBD1 as D (6 bases). Deletions cut 4 bases from V and 5 bases from J, with 24 bases between. Germline CDR1 is SNHLY and CDR2 is FYNNEI. CDR3 length: 18 residues. In DNA form, the CDR3 reads TGTGCCAGCAGTGGACAGGCCGACAAGGCCTCGATGGAAAACATTCAGTACTTC. Translated, it gives CASSGQADKASMENIQYF. The whole variable domain, filled in from reference TRBV2 and TRBJ2-4, reads EPEVTQTPSHQVTQMGQEVILRCVPISNHLYFYWYRQILGQKVEFLVSFYNNEISEKSEIFDDQFSVERPDGSNFTLKIRSTKLEDSAMYFCASSGQADKASMENIQYFGAGTRLSVL.

The chain employs TRBV5-1 and TRBJ1-1; 7 nucleotides agree with TRBD1. V trimming: 3 bases; J trimming: 2 bases; junction bases outside the gene matches: 4. There are 14 residues in the CDR3. Germline V CDR1 and CDR2: SGHRS, YFSETQ. The CDR3 spells CASSWQGGNTEAFF. The CDR3 DNA follows: TGCGCCAGCAGCTGGCAGGGGGGTAACACTGAAGCTTTCTTT.

Comments on this clone: The sample holds other DNA sequences that translate to the same CDR3. This rearrangement joins TRBV7-2 to TRBJ1-1; D possibly corresponds to TRBD1 (5 bases). Germline V gene data show CDR1 as SGHTA and CDR2 as FQGNSA. The CDR3 covers 16 residues. V was shortened by 2 bases and J by 9 bases, with 22 bases between the two germline ends. The CDR3 DNA sequence: TGTGCCAGCAGCTTACTGTCTTTTGGGACTCCCTCTAAAGCTTTCTTT. Its protein is CASSLLSFGTPSKAFF.

The chain couples TRBV11-2 to TRBJ1-2; 8 bases line up with TRBD1. Germline loops: CDR1 SGHAT, CDR2 FQNNGV. CDR3 length: 16 residues. The trim removed 4 bases at V and 4 bases at J, leaving 11 bases unmatched. Written as DNA, the CDR3 is TGTGCCAGCAGCTCGGAGACAGGGGCGGGGGGCTATGGCTACACCTTC. Translating gives CASSSETGAGGYGYTF.

The chain carries TRBV19 and TRBJ1-5, with 10 bases that match TRBD1. The V segment lost 3 bases and the J segment 4 bases; nucleotides outside the gene matches: 6. CDR1 is LNHDA, CDR2 SQIVND, per germline (reference sequence). This CDR3 comprises 16 residues. CDR3 sequence reads: CASSIGLGQGNQPQHF. The CDR3 DNA reads as TGTGCCAGTAGTATCGGGTTGGGACAGGGGAATCAGCCCCAGCATTTT.

The gene calls are TRBV15 and TRBJ1-1, with a weak D call TRBD1 (6 bases). This CDR3 comprises 13 residues. With 3 bases removed from V and 12 bases from J, the gap between germline ends came to 17 bases. Germline values: CDR1 LNHNV, CDR2 YYDKDF (reference sequence). CDR3 amino acids: CATSRARGERTFF. The CDR3 coding sequence is TGTGCCACCAGCAGGGCCAGGGGCGAGCGAACTTTCTTT.

This chain uses TRBV6-5 with TRBJ2-7; 13 bases fit TRBD2. Trimming took 6 bases from V and 6 from J; bases not matched to a gene: 8. The germline V gene encodes CDR1 MNHEY and CDR2 SVGAGI. This CDR3 has 15 amino acids. CDR3 region: CASSEGLAGNSEQYF. DNA of the CDR3: TGTGCCAGCAGCGAGGGACTAGCGGGAAATAGCGAGCAGTACTTC.

The rearrangement joins TRBV28 to TRBJ2-7; D is unclear. Trimming removed 7 bases from V and 6 bases from J, with 10 bases in between. The CDR3 covers 11 residues. The germline gives CDR1 MDHEN, CDR2 SYDVKM. The CDR3 sequence is CASTQKAEQYF. CDR3 DNA: TGTGCCAGCACTCAAAAGGCCGAGCAGTACTTC.

The chain joins TRBV6-6 to TRBJ1-2; D call uncertain. V dropped 5 bases and J dropped 8 bases, with 12 bases sitting between them. Germline V gene lookup returns CDR1 MNHNY and CDR2 SVGAGI (reference sequence). CDR3 size: 12 residues. The CDR3 coding sequence is TGTGCCAGCAGTATCGGGGAATCAGGCTACACCTTC. Its translation is CASSIGESGYTF.

This clone appeared once. The chain is built from TRBV5-1 and TRBJ2-1, with D possibly being TRBD2 (5 bases). The V end was cut by 2 bases, the J end by 4 bases, with 16 bases between. The CDR3 has 16 residues. Germline values: CDR1 SGHRS, CDR2 YFSETQ. The DNA of the CDR3 is TGCGCCAGCAGCTTTGAAGGAGCGACGGGGTACAATGAGCAGTTCTTC. Its translation: CASSFEGATGYNEQFF.

This clone was detected only once. V and J are TRBV2 and TRBJ1-5; 7 nucleotides match TRBD1. Germline loops: CDR1 SNHLY, CDR2 FYNNEI. The CDR3 runs 16 residues. Germline trimming cut 6 bases from V and 1 base from J; bases unmatched to any gene: 9. This CDR3 reads CASSNYRGSSNQPQHF. DNA for the CDR3: TGTGCCAGCAGCAACTACAGGGGTTCCAGCAATCAGCCCCAGCATTTT.

This clone is a singleton in its sample. CDR3 protein: CASSLAGVAKNIQYF. In DNA, the CDR3 is TGTGCCAGCAGTCTAGCGGGGGTAGCCAAAAACATTCAGTACTTC. This chain links TRBV6-5 with TRBJ2-4, with 10 bases that match TRBD2. This CDR3 is built from 15 residues. Germline V gives CDR1 MNHEY, CDR2 SVGAGI. The ends lost 5 bases at V and 0 bases at J; junction bases unmatched: 1.

This clone appeared a single time. The CDR3: CAISGATNEKLFF. The CDR3 coding sequence is TGTGCCATCAGTGGGGCGACTAATGAAAAACTGTTTTTT. This chain links TRBV10-3 with TRBJ1-4; D is unresolved. Germline V gene lookup returns CDR1 ENHRY and CDR2 SYGVKD. The CDR3 covers 13 residues. Trimming stripped 4 bases from V and 2 bases from J, with 5 bases between.

This chain links TRBV3-1 (or the pseudogene TRBV3-2) with TRBJ2-3; D gene ambiguous. Germline CDR1 reads LGHDT; CDR2 reads YNNKEL (reference sequence). CDR3 length: 12 amino acids. The V gene lost 4 bases and the J gene lost 5 bases, with 7 bases spanning the gap. The CDR3 region has the DNA TGTGCCAGCAGCCGCCCAAAAGATACGCAGTATTTT. This encodes CASSRPKDTQYF.

Only a few counts were recorded for this clone. The chain couples TRBV7-7 to TRBJ2-7; D unclear. Germline assignment: CDR1 SSHAT and CDR2 FNYEAQ (reference sequence). The CDR3 loop spans 10 amino acids. V lost 7 bases to trimming and J lost 12 bases, with 13 bases between them. The CDR3 DNA reads as TGTGCCAGCAAACAGCACACCTCGTACTTC. Translation: CASKQHTSYF.

The J gene is TRBJ2-3, the V gene TRBV21-1; TRBD2 reflects the table's D call only, with no check against the DNA. TRBV21-1 is shown as a pseudogene. The CDR3 has 14 residues. The CDR3 is CASSKGGETDTQYF. The CDR3 bases are TGTGCCAGCAGCAAAGGGGGAGAGACAGATACGCAGTATTTT.

This clone was counted once. The V gene is TRBV3-1 (or the pseudogene TRBV3-2), the J gene TRBJ2-3; 9 nucleotides match TRBD2. The CDR3 extends over 16 amino acids. Unmatched junction bases numbered 7, after V lost 4 bases and J lost 2 bases. Per germline, CDR1 LGHDT and CDR2 YNNKEL (reference sequence). CDR3 residues: CASSLGTSFTTDTQYF. For the CDR3, the DNA is TGTGCCAGCAGCCTTGGGACTAGCTTTACCACAGATACGCAGTATTTT.

CDR3 in amino acids: CARSLWTSGGGTDTQYF. The CDR3 nucleotides are TGTGCCAGGAGTTTGTGGACTAGCGGGGGTGGCACAGATACGCAGTATTTT. V and J are TRBV9 and TRBJ2-3; 13 bases are shared with TRBD2. This CDR3 has 17 amino acids. V lost 8 bases to trimming and J lost 1 base; unmatched junction nucleotides: 10. Germline CDR1 SGDLS, CDR2 YYNGEE.

The chain employs TRBV6-2 or TRBV6-3 and TRBJ1-5; 8 nucleotides agree with TRBD1. Unmatched junction bases numbered 10, after V lost 2 bases and J lost 1 base. This CDR3 is 18 amino acids long. Germline V gene data show CDR1 as MNHEY and CDR2 as SVGEGT. DNA for the CDR3: TGTGCCAGCAGTTACACCTTTGGACAGGGAGAGAGCAATCAGCCCCAGCATTTT. Its protein is CASSYTFGQGESNQPQHF.

The genes are TRBV29-1 and TRBJ1-3, with 7 nucleotides matching TRBD1. The V and J ends lost 3 bases and 4 bases, in that order; junction bases with no gene match: 6. The CDR3 runs to 14 residues. The germline V gene encodes CDR1 SQVTM and CDR2 ANQGSEA. The CDR3 DNA follows: TGCAGCGTTGATCGGGGACAGCAAGGAAACACCATATATTTT. Translated, it gives CSVDRGQQGNTIYF.

The V gene is TRBV9, the J gene TRBJ1-1; TRBD1 agrees at 11 bases. J gave up 11 bases and V 2 bases, and 2 bases lay outside the gene matches. The CDR3 is 12 residues long. In germline, CDR1 is SGDLS, CDR2 YYNGEE. The CDR3 bases are TGTGCCAGCAGCGTCGGACAGGGGGCGGCTTTCTTT. Amino acid sequence: CASSVGQGAAFF.